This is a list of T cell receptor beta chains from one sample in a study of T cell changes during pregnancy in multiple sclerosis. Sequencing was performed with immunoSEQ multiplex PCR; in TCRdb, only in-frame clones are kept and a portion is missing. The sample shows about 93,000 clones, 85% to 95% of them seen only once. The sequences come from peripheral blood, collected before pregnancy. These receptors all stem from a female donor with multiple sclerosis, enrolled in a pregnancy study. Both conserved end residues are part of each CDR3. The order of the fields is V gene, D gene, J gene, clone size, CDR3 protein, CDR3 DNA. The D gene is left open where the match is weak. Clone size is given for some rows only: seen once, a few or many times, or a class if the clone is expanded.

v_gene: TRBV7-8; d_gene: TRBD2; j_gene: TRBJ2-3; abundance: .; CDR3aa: CASSLLSGLAGGGSTDTQYF; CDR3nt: TGTGCCAGCAGCTTATTATCGGGACTAGCGGGAGGCGGGAGCACAGATACGCAGTATTTT
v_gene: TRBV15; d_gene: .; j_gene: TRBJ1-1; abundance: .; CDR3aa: CATAEGMIGTEAFF; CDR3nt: TGTGCCACCGCTGAGGGAATGATCGGTACTGAAGCTTTCTTT
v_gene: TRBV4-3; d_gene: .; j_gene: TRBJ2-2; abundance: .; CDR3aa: CASSQVRLRDDSGELFF; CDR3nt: TGCGCCAGCAGCCAAGTCCGACTCAGGGATGACTCCGGGGAGCTGTTTTTT
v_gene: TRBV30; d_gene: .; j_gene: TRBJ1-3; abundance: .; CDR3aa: CACTGYSGNTIYF; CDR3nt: TGTGCCTGTACGGGGTACTCTGGAAACACCATATATTTT
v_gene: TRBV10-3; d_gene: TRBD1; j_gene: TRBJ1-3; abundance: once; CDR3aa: CATTDRVKNTIYF; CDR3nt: TGTGCCACTACGGACAGGGTAAAAAACACCATATATTTT
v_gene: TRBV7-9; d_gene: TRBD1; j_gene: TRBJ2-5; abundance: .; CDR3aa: CASSLVRDRGETQYF; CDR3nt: TGTGCCAGCAGCTTAGTCCGGGACAGGGGGGAGACCCAGTACTTC
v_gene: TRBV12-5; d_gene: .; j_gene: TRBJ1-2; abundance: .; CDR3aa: CASGLPHTGTYYGYTF; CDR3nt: TGTGCTAGTGGTTTGCCCCATACCGGGACTTACTATGGCTACACCTTC
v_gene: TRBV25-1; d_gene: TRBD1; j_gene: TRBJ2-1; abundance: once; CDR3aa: CASSVRTGASGVKNEQFF; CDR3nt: TGTGCCAGCAGTGTGCGGACAGGGGCCTCGGGGGTCAAGAATGAGCAGTTCTTC
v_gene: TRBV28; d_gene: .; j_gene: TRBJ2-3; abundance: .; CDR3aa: CASSLQASTDTQYF; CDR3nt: TGTGCCAGCAGTTTACAGGCTAGCACAGATACGCAGTATTTT
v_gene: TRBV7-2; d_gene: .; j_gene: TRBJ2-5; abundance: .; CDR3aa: CASSLSGLREETQYF; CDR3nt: TGTGCCAGCAGTCTATCGGGACTTCGTGAAGAGACCCAGTACTTC
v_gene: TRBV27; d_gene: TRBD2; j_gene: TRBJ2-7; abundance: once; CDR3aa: CASSFSGNGNEQYF; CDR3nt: TGTGCCAGCAGTTTTAGCGGGAACGGGAACGAGCAGTACTTC
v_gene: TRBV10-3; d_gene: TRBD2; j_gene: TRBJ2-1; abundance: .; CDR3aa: CAISSSGRFNNEQFF; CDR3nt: TGTGCCATCAGCTCTAGCGGGAGGTTCAACAATGAGCAGTTCTTC
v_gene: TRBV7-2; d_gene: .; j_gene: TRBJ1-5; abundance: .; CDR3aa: CASNVGGGGGQPQHF; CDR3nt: TGTGCCAGCAACGTAGGGGGGGGAGGCGGTCAGCCCCAGCATTTT
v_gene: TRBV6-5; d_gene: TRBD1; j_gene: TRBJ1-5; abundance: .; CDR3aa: CASSPRQGADQPQHF; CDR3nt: TGTGCCAGCAGTCCCCGACAGGGGGCGGATCAGCCCCAGCATTTT
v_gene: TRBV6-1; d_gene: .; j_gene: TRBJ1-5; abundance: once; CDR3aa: CASSEALPGVGQPQHF; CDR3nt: TGTGCCAGCAGTGAAGCGCTTCCGGGGGTAGGTCAGCCCCAGCATTTT
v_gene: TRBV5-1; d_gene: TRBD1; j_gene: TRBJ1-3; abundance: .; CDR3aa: CASSSGQGYSGNTIYF; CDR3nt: TGCGCCAGCAGCTCCGGACAGGGGTACTCTGGAAACACCATATATTTT
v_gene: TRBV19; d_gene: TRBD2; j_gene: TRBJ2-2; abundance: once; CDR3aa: CASSITGLAGGNTGELFF; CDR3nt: TGTGCCAGTAGTATAACGGGACTAGCGGGAGGGAACACCGGGGAGCTGTTTTTT
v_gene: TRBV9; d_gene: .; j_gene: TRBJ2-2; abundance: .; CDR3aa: CASSTNTGELFF; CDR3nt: TGTGCCAGCAGCACTAACACCGGGGAGCTGTTTTTT
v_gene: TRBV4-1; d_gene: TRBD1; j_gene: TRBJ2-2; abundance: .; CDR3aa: CASSQDGQGTNTGELFF; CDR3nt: TGCGCCAGCAGCCAGGACGGACAGGGGACGAACACCGGGGAGCTGTTTTTT
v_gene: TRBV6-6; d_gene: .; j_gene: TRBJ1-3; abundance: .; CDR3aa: CASILGSGNTIYF; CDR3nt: TGTGCCAGCATCCTAGGCTCTGGAAACACCATATATTTT
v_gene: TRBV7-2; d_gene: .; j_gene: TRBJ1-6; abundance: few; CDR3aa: CASSLGATYNSPLHF; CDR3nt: TGTGCCAGCAGCTTAGGAGCTACGTATAATTCACCCCTCCACTTT
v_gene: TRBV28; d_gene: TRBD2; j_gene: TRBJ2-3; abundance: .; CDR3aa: CASLPPSGRSGTDTQYF; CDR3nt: TGTGCCAGCCTTCCCCCTAGCGGGAGGTCGGGCACAGATACGCAGTATTTT
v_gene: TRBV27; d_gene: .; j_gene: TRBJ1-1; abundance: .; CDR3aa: CASSSVNTEAFF; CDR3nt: TGTGCCAGCAGTTCTGTAAACACTGAAGCTTTCTTT
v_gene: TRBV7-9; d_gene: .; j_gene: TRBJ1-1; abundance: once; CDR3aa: CASRGGSDTEAFF; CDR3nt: TGTGCCAGCCGCGGGGGTTCGGACACTGAAGCTTTCTTT
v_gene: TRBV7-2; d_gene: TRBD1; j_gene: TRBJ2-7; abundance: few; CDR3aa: CASSWDRGSYEQYF; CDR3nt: TGTGCCAGCAGCTGGGACAGGGGATCCTACGAGCAGTACTTC
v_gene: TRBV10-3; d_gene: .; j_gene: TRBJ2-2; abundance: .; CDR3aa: CAISGAPGVRGPFGELFF; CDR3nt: TGTGCCATCAGTGGGGCCCCAGGGGTGAGGGGACCTTTCGGGGAGCTGTTTTTT
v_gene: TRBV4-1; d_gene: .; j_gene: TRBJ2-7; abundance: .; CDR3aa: CASSQPHRDYEQYF; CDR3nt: TGCGCCAGCAGCCAACCACACAGGGACTACGAGCAGTACTTC
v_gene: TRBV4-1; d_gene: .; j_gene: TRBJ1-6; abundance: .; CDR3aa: CASSHNTGTYNSPLHF; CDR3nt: TGCGCCAGCAGCCACAATACCGGGACTTATAATTCACCCCTCCACTTT
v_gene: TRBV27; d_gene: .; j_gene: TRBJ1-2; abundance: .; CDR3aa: CASSGDRSYGYTF; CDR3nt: TGTGCCAGCAGTGGCGACAGGTCTTATGGCTACACCTTC
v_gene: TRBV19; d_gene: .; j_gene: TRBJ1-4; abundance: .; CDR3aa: CASSKGGTAILGKLFF; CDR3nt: TGTGCCAGTAGTAAGGGGGGGACGGCCATCCTTGGGAAACTGTTTTTT
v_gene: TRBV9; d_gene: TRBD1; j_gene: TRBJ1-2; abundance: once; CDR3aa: CASSVGGQGLPLPGYGYTF; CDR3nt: TGTGCCAGCAGCGTAGGGGGACAGGGTTTGCCCCTCCCCGGCTATGGCTACACCTTC
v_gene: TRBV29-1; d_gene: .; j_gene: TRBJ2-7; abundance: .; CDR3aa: CSGRGSRSYEQYF; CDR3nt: TGCAGCGGACGAGGGTCCAGGTCCTACGAGCAGTACTTC
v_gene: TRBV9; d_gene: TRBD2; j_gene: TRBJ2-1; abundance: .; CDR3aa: CASSVGGSVGEQFF; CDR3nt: TGTGCCAGCAGCGTGGGCGGGAGTGTGGGTGAGCAGTTCTTC
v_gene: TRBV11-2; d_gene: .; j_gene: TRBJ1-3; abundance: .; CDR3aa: CASRTLRGSGNTIYF; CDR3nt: TGTGCCAGCAGGACCCTCCGAGGCTCTGGAAACACCATATATTTT
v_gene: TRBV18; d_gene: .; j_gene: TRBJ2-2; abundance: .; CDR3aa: CASSPRGPGELFF; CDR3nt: TGTGCCAGCTCACCTAGGGGCCCCGGGGAGCTGTTTTTT
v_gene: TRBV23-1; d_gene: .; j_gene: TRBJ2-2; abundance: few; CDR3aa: CAILAQEPSRENTGELFF; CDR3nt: TGCGCCATCCTCGCCCAGGAACCCTCTCGGGAGAACACCGGGGAGCTGTTTTTT
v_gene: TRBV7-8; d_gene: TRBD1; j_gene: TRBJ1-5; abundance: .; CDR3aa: CASSRGQGSQPQHF; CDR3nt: TGTGCCAGCAGCCGGGGACAGGGGAGTCAGCCCCAGCATTTT
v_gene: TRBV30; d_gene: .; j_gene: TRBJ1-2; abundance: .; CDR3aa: CAWSVPRVGHGYTF; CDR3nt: TGTGCCTGGAGTGTACCCCGAGTGGGGCATGGCTACACCTTC
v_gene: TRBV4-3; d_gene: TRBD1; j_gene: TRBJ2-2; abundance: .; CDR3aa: CASSLGGNAGELFF; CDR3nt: TGCGCCAGCAGCCTAGGGGGCAATGCCGGGGAGCTGTTTTTT
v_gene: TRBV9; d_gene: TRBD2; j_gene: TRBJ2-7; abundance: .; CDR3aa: CASSLTPSGRRYEQYF; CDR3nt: TGTGCCAGCAGCCTAACGCCTAGCGGGAGGAGGTACGAGCAGTACTTC
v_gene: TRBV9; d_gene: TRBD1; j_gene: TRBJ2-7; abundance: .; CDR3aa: CASSVGDRAYEQYF; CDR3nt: TGTGCCAGCAGCGTGGGGGACAGGGCCTACGAGCAGTACTTC
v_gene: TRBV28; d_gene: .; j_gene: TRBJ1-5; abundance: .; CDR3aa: CASSLAGAHYSNQPQHF; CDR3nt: TGTGCCAGCAGTTTAGCAGGGGCCCATTATAGCAATCAGCCCCAGCATTTT
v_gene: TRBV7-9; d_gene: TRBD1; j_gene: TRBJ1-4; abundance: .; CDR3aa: CASSSRDRGGTNEKLFF; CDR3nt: TGTGCCAGCAGCTCAAGGGACAGGGGTGGCACTAATGAAAAACTGTTTTTT
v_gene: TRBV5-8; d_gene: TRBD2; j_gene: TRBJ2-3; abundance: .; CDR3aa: CASSLVLGSGGTDTQYF; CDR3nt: TGTGCCAGCAGCTTGGTTTTGGGTAGCGGGGGCACAGATACGCAGTATTTT